This T cell receptor beta chain was identified in a study of blood T cell repertoires in COVID-19. This study enrolled people aged about 18 to 90 from around 25 US geographic areas. Under the authors' procedure: Counts of nucleated cells, estimated from reference gene primer amplification, were obtained. Here immunoSEQ multiplex PCR was the method, and the copy in TCRdb shows in-frame clones only, minus some. The V and J calls and the clone size are those of that table, but D and trimming were determined from the DNA. This table has over 200,000 clones, 84% appearing once. There are 15 residues in the CDR3. The V gene's germline CDR1 is SGHNT and CDR2 YYREEE (reference sequence). The V end lost 2 bases, the J end lost 4 bases, and 15 bases lay between the germline ends.

The V and J genes are TRBV5-4 and TRBJ1-1, with a tentative D call TRBD1 (5 bases). This sequence was found in a man between 60 and 75 years old who had recovered from COVID-19. The material sequenced was PBMCs or T cells enriched from blood (not recorded which). The chain's CDR3 is CASSLARGEGTEAFF. The CDR3, as DNA: TGTGCCAGCAGCTTAGCTCGGGGGGAGGGCACTGAAGCTTTCTTT.